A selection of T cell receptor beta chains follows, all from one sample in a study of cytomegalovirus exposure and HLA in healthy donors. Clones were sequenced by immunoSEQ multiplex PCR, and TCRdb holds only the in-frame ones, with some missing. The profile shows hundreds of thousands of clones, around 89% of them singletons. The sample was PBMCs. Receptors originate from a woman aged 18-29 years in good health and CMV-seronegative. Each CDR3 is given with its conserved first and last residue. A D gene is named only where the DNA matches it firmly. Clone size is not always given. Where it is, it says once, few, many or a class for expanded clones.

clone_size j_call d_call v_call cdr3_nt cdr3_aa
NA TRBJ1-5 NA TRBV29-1 TGCAGCGTGGGGGACCTCGGGGGTCAGCCCCAGCATTTT CSVGDLGGQPQHF
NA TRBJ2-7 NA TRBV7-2 TGTGCCAGCAGCAGTCAGGGGTCCCACGAGCAGTACTTC CASSSQGSHEQYF
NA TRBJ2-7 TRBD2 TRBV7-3 TGTGCCAGCAGCTCGGTCCGAAGCGGGAGGGTCTCCGGCGAGCAGTACTTC CASSSVRSGRVSGEQYF
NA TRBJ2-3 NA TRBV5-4 TGTGCCAGCAGCTTGCCGTTAGCGGACACAGATACGCAGTATTTT CASSLPLADTDTQYF
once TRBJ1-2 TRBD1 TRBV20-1 TGCAGTGTGACAGGGGGCTATGGCTACACCTTC CSVTGGYGYTF
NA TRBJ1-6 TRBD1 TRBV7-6 TGTGCCAGCAGCTTTCGGGTCAGGGGGAGCTCCTATAATTCACCCCTCCACTTT CASSFRVRGSSYNSPLHF
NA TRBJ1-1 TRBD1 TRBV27 TGTGCCAGCAGTCCGGGACAGGCTAACACTGAAGCTTTCTTT CASSPGQANTEAFF
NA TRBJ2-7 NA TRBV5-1 TGCGCCAGCAGCCTTCGACAGCCTTCCTACGAGCAGTACTTC CASSLRQPSYEQYF
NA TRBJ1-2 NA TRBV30 TGTGCCTGGAGAGCAAGGGGAAATAACTATGGCTACACCTTC CAWRARGNNYGYTF
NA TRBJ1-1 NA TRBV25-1 TGTGCCAGCTTTGGCTTTAACACTGAAGCTTTCTTT CASFGFNTEAFF
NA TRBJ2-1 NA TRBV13 TGTGCCAGCAGCCGGATATCAGGGGACGGTGAGCAGTTCTTC CASSRISGDGEQFF
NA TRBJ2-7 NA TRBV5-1 TGCGCCAGCAGCCCTTATGCCGTCGGGGCCTACGAGCAGTACTTC CASSPYAVGAYEQYF
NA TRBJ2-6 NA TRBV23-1 TGCGCCAGCAGTCAATACGTATCGCAGTCCGCCTCTGGGGCCAACGTCCTGACTTTC CASSQYVSQSASGANVLTF
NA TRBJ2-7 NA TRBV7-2 TGTGCCAGCAGCTTCAGTAGCGCCTCCTACGAGCAGTACTTC CASSFSSASYEQYF
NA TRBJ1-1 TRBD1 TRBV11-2 TGTGCCAGCAGCTTAGGACCAGGGGGCGGCACTGAAGCTTTCTTT CASSLGPGGGTEAFF
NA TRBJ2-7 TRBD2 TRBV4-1 TGCGCCAGCAGCCATGGAGGCCTAGCGGGAGATTCCTACGAGCAGTACTTC CASSHGGLAGDSYEQYF
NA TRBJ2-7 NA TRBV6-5 TGTGCCAGCGGGAGGTATGCTGCCTCCTACGGGCAGTACTTC CASGRYAASYGQYF
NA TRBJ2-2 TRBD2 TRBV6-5 TGTGCCAGCAGTTACACTAGCGCGAACACCGGGGAGCTGTTTTTT CASSYTSANTGELFF
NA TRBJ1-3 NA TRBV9 TGTGCCAGCAGCGTAGCACAGGGAACTGGAAACACCATATATTTT CASSVAQGTGNTIYF
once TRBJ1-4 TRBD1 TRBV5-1 TGCGCCAGCAGCGCCGGGACAGGGGACGGCGAAAAACTGTTTTTT CASSAGTGDGEKLFF
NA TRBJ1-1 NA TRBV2 TGTGCCAGCACCTACGTGGGGAGGGACACTGAAGCTTTCTTT CASTYVGRDTEAFF
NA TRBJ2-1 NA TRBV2 TGTGCCAGCAGTCTGTACAATGAGCAGTTCTTC CASSLYNEQFF
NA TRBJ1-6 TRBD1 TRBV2 TGTGCCAGCAGTGTCAGGGGGCGCAAAGGATCACCCCTCCACTTT CASSVRGRKGSPLHF
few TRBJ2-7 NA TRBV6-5 TGTGCCAGCAGTACAACAGGGAGGGTAGCCTACGAGCAGTACTTC CASSTTGRVAYEQYF
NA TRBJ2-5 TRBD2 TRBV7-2 TGTGCCAGCAGCTTAGCGAGGACTAGCGGGAGCGGAGAGACCCAGTACTTC CASSLARTSGSGETQYF
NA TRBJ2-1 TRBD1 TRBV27 TGTGCCAGCAGCCGTTGGACAGGGGCTCGCAATGAGCAGTTCTTC CASSRWTGARNEQFF
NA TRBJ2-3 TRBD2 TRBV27 TGTGCCAGCAGTCCTCTAGCGGGAGGTTCAGATACGCAGTATTTT CASSPLAGGSDTQYF
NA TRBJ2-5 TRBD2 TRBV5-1 TGCGCCAGCAGCTTGCCTAGCGGGGGGTCCGGGGAGACCCAGTACTTC CASSLPSGGSGETQYF
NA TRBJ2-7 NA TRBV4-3 TGCGCCAGCAGCCCCCTGGGCCCAGGGCAAGTGAACGAGCAGTACTTC CASSPLGPGQVNEQYF
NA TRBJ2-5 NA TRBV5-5 TGTGCCAGCAGCCCTCAGTACCAAGAGACCCAGTACTTC CASSPQYQETQYF
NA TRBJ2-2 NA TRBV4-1 TGCGCCAGCAGTAACCCCATACTACAACAGAACACCGGGGAGCTGTTTTTT CASSNPILQQNTGELFF
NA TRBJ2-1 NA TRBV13 TGTGCCAGCAGCTTAGTGGTCAGTCAAGCCTACAATGAGCAGTTCTTC CASSLVVSQAYNEQFF
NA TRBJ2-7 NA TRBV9 TGTGCCAGCAGCCCTCGAGGTGGATACGAGCAGTACTTC CASSPRGGYEQYF
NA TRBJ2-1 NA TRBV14 TGTGCCAGCAGCCACTACATAGGGGGTAAACGGGAGCAGTTCTTC CASSHYIGGKREQFF
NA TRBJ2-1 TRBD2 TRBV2 TGTGCCAGCAGTGTTACTAGCGGGGGGCCGGGGAGCTCCTACAATGAGCAGTTCTTC CASSVTSGGPGSSYNEQFF
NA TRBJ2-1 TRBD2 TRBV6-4 TGTGCCAGCAGTGACTCCGGGACTAGCTCCTACAATGAGCAGTTCTTC CASSDSGTSSYNEQFF
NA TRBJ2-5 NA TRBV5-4 TGTGCCAGCAGCTTGGTGGCTTGGGGGGAAGAGACCCAGTACTTC CASSLVAWGEETQYF
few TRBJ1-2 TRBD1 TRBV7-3 TGTGCCAGCAGCTCCGGGACAGCCTATGGCTACACCTTC CASSSGTAYGYTF
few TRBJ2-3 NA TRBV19 TGTGCCAGCCGCCCACTAGATGGGGGGTATGATACGCAGTATTTT CASRPLDGGYDTQYF
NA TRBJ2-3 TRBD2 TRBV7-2 TGTGCCAGCAGCTTAGATAGCGGGTCTAGCACAGATACGCAGTATTTT CASSLDSGSSTDTQYF